The rows below give T cell receptor beta chains drawn from one sample of a study of OX40 agonist ivuxolimab in advanced cancers. Sequencing was performed with immunoSEQ multiplex PCR; in TCRdb, only in-frame clones are kept and a portion is missing. Of about 62,000 clones in the sample, around 83% were seen once. Sequenced material: CD4+ or CD8+ T cells sorted from blood, taken in a trial of the OX40 agonist ivuxolimab. Receptors originate from an adult with an advanced solid tumor such as melanoma, head and neck, liver or kidney cancer. Both conserved end residues are part of each CDR3. D genes are given only for firm matches. The size field is filled for only some rows; it gives once, few, many or a size class.

clone_size	d_call	v_call	j_call	cdr3_nt	cdr3_aa
.	TRBD1	TRBV19	TRBJ2-7	TGTGCCAGTAGGGGGACAGGGGGCGCGGGGTACGAGCAGTACTTC	CASRGTGGAGYEQYF
.	.	TRBV5-6	TRBJ1-1	TGTGCCAGCAGCTCGACAGGCCGGAACACTGAAGCTTTCTTT	CASSSTGRNTEAFF
.	.	TRBV7-8	TRBJ1-3	TGTGCCAGCAGCTTAGAACCAATCTCTGGAAACACCATATATTTT	CASSLEPISGNTIYF
.	.	TRBV7-2	TRBJ1-5	TGTGCCAGCAGCTTACGCAGGGATAGCAATCAGCCCCAGCATTTT	CASSLRRDSNQPQHF
.	TRBD1	TRBV6-1	TRBJ1-6	TGTGCCAGCAGGGGTAGACAGGGGGCGGATTCACCCCTCCACTTT	CASRGRQGADSPLHF
.	.	TRBV10-2	TRBJ2-7	TGCGCCAGCAGCCAAGACATGGCCTCCTACGAGCAGTACTTC	CASSQDMASYEQYF
.	TRBD1	TRBV28	TRBJ2-7	TGTGCCAGCAGTGAGGGACAGGGGGTATTCTACGAGCAGTACTTC	CASSEGQGVFYEQYF
.	.	TRBV4-3	TRBJ2-7	TGCGCCAGCAGCCCATCGGGGTTTGGCCACGAGCAGTACTTC	CASSPSGFGHEQYF
.	TRBD1	TRBV6-5	TRBJ2-7	TGTGCCAGCTGTACGGGACAGACAGGGGCCTACGAGCAGTACTTC	CASCTGQTGAYEQYF
few	.	TRBV7-2	TRBJ1-2	TGTGCCAGCAGCTTCCTCACCTATGGCTACACCTTC	CASSFLTYGYTF
.	TRBD1	TRBV27	TRBJ1-1	TGTGCCAGCAGTTTAAAAGGGCAGGGGGTTGGAGCCACTGAAGCTTTCTTT	CASSLKGQGVGATEAFF
.	TRBD1	TRBV7-2	TRBJ1-2	TGTGCCAGCAGCAGAGACAGGGTTCTTAACTATGGCTACACCTTC	CASSRDRVLNYGYTF
few	.	TRBV19	TRBJ1-1	TGTGCCAGTAGTATACAGGTAAACACTGAAGCTTTCTTT	CASSIQVNTEAFF
.	.	TRBV9	TRBJ2-5	TGTGCCAGCAGCGTAGAGGCCGGCAAAGAGACCCAGTACTTC	CASSVEAGKETQYF
.	TRBD2	TRBV6-6	TRBJ2-7	TGTGCCAGCAGAAGCGAAAGCGGGGGGGCCTCCTACGAGCAGTACTTC	CASRSESGGASYEQYF
.	.	TRBV19	TRBJ1-2	TGTGCCAGTAGTCCAGAGCCGACCTTGGGCTATGGCTACACCTTC	CASSPEPTLGYGYTF
once	TRBD2	TRBV19	TRBJ2-5	TGTGCCAGTAGTATCGGGGGGACTCAAGAGACCCAGTACTTC	CASSIGGTQETQYF
.	.	TRBV19	TRBJ2-5	TGTGCCAGTTCCCAAGCAATCCAAGAGACCCAGTACTTC	CASSQAIQETQYF
.	.	TRBV29-1	TRBJ2-1	TGCAGCGTTGGGTGGCGGAATGAGCAGTTCTTC	CSVGWRNEQFF
.	TRBD2	TRBV7-2	TRBJ2-5	TGTGCCAGCAGCTTAGCGGGTGCTAGCGGGCAAGAGACCCAGTACTTC	CASSLAGASGQETQYF
.	TRBD1	TRBV11-2	TRBJ2-5	TGTGCCAGCAGCCCACAAACAGGGGTTGGAGAGACCCAGTACTTC	CASSPQTGVGETQYF
.	.	TRBV21-1	TRBJ2-3	TGTGCCAGCAGCAAAGGTCCGAATAGCACAGATACGCAGTATTTT	CASSKGPNSTDTQYF